This TCR beta chain was sequenced in a study of radiotherapy plus CTLA-4 blockade in lung cancer. Study context: Patients showed objective responses in 15% to 20% of cases and disease control in about 30%. Study-level findings and limits: Best predicting response, reportedly, were early blood T cell clone dynamics, with interferon-beta. Tumor-origin TCR clones grew in blood after radiotherapy plus ipilimumab.

Produced via immunoSEQ multiplex PCR; TCRdb's table is partial and in-frame only. The sample yields roughly 93,000 clones, about 81% seen once. CDR1 is SGHRS and CDR2 is YFSETQ in the germline V gene. V gave up 5 bases and J gave up 5 bases; unmatched junction bases: 7. CDR3 length: 14 amino acids. Alongside CTLA-4 blockade with ipilimumab, patients with chemo-refractory metastatic non-small-cell lung cancer received focal radiation. About this clone: Its antigen is not identified.

The source of this sequence is a human donor with non-small cell lung cancer who had a partial response to radiotherapy plus ipilimumab. The genes are TRBV5-1 and TRBJ2-5; TRBD2 matches 9 bases. The sequenced sample was peripheral blood, obtained from a patient treated with radiotherapy plus ipilimumab. The CDR3, as DNA: TGCGCCAGCAGTAGCGGGAGAGGGGGGGAGACCCAGTACTTC. Its protein product is CASSSGRGGETQYF.